The rows below give T cell receptor beta chains drawn from one sample of a study of T cell responses to AZD1222 COVID-19 vaccine. Method: immunoSEQ multiplex PCR; TCRdb's copy keeps in-frame clones and lacks some. The sample contains about 110,000 clones, about 82% of which appear only once. Source: peripheral blood, taken on day 0 of AZD1222 vaccination. The receptors shown here come from an adult in good health. Each CDR3 is given with its conserved first and last residue. Fields, in order: J gene, D gene, V gene, clone size, CDR3 protein, CDR3 DNA. D genes are given only for firm matches. Only part of the rows carry a size: once, few, many, or a class if the clone is expanded.

J gene: TRBJ2-7; D gene: TRBD1; V gene: TRBV5-1; clone size: -; CDR3 protein: CASTTQTGGEQYF; CDR3 DNA: TGCGCCAGCACCACTCAGACAGGGGGCGAGCAGTACTTC
J gene: TRBJ1-5; D gene: -; V gene: TRBV3-1/TRBV3-2; clone size: -; CDR3 protein: CASSQTQGQPQHF; CDR3 DNA: TGTGCCAGCAGCCAAACGCAAGGACAGCCCCAGCATTTT
J gene: TRBJ2-1; D gene: TRBD2; V gene: TRBV6-4; clone size: once; CDR3 protein: CASSVLAGTYNEQFF; CDR3 DNA: TGTGCCAGCAGTGTCCTAGCGGGGACTTACAATGAGCAGTTCTTC
J gene: TRBJ1-1; D gene: -; V gene: TRBV7-8; clone size: once; CDR3 protein: CASSSNLMNTEAFF; CDR3 DNA: TGTGCCAGCAGCTCGAACCTCATGAACACTGAAGCTTTCTTT
J gene: TRBJ2-7; D gene: -; V gene: TRBV2; clone size: -; CDR3 protein: CASQVRGEQYF; CDR3 DNA: TGTGCCAGCCAGGTCAGGGGCGAGCAGTACTTC
J gene: TRBJ1-1; D gene: -; V gene: TRBV6-5; clone size: -; CDR3 protein: CASSISGWTEAFF; CDR3 DNA: TGTGCCAGCAGTATCTCGGGATGGACTGAAGCTTTCTTT
J gene: TRBJ1-6; D gene: -; V gene: TRBV18; clone size: once; CDR3 protein: CASSLSATGHMTNSPLHF; CDR3 DNA: TGTGCCAGCTCACTTTCCGCTACAGGGCACATGACGAATTCACCCCTCCACTTT
J gene: TRBJ1-5; D gene: -; V gene: TRBV6-5; clone size: -; CDR3 protein: CASTTDTSNQPQHF; CDR3 DNA: TGTGCCAGCACGACGGACACTAGCAATCAGCCCCAGCATTTT
J gene: TRBJ2-7; D gene: -; V gene: TRBV6-2/TRBV6-3; clone size: -; CDR3 protein: CASSSFMKPGRSDSYEQYF; CDR3 DNA: TGTGCCAGCAGCTCCTTCATGAAGCCCGGTAGGTCAGACTCCTACGAGCAGTACTTC
J gene: TRBJ2-4; D gene: -; V gene: TRBV6-5; clone size: -; CDR3 protein: CASSYRQRTKNIQYF; CDR3 DNA: TGTGCCAGCAGTTACCGCCAGAGAACCAAAAACATTCAGTACTTC
J gene: TRBJ2-7; D gene: -; V gene: TRBV19; clone size: -; CDR3 protein: CASSIGRTAAYEQYF; CDR3 DNA: TGTGCCAGTAGTATAGGCAGGACAGCCGCCTACGAGCAGTACTTC
J gene: TRBJ1-3; D gene: -; V gene: TRBV2; clone size: -; CDR3 protein: CASRARLIRGNTIYF; CDR3 DNA: TGTGCCAGCAGGGCCCGGTTAATAAGGGGAAACACCATATATTTT
J gene: TRBJ1-2; D gene: -; V gene: TRBV7-8; clone size: -; CDR3 protein: CASSSSSGTHGGGYTF; CDR3 DNA: TGTGCCAGCAGCTCCTCTTCCGGGACCCATGGAGGCGGCTACACCTTC
J gene: TRBJ1-2; D gene: -; V gene: TRBV5-6; clone size: once; CDR3 protein: CASKKWGIGYTF; CDR3 DNA: TGTGCCAGCAAAAAATGGGGAATAGGCTACACCTTC
J gene: TRBJ1-5; D gene: -; V gene: TRBV21-1; clone size: -; CDR3 protein: CASSKRRRNNQPQHF; CDR3 DNA: TGTGCCAGCAGCAAACGGAGGCGTAATAATCAGCCCCAGCATTTT
J gene: TRBJ1-1; D gene: -; V gene: TRBV7-2; clone size: -; CDR3 protein: CASSLTGPTTEAFF; CDR3 DNA: TGTGCCAGCAGCTTAACCGGGCCGACGACTGAAGCTTTCTTT
J gene: TRBJ1-1; D gene: -; V gene: TRBV11-3; clone size: -; CDR3 protein: CASSLGKNTEAFF; CDR3 DNA: TGTGCCAGCAGCTTAGGCAAGAACACTGAAGCTTTCTTT
J gene: TRBJ2-7; D gene: TRBD2; V gene: TRBV9; clone size: once; CDR3 protein: CASSTTSGYEQYF; CDR3 DNA: TGTGCCAGCAGCACCACTAGCGGCTACGAGCAGTACTTC
J gene: TRBJ1-3; D gene: -; V gene: TRBV30; clone size: -; CDR3 protein: CAWGGLQAGNTIYF; CDR3 DNA: TGTGCCTGGGGAGGACTTCAAGCTGGAAACACCATATATTTT
J gene: TRBJ2-5; D gene: TRBD1; V gene: TRBV19; clone size: -; CDR3 protein: CASSPGTAKQETQYF; CDR3 DNA: TGTGCCAGTAGCCCCGGGACAGCCAAGCAAGAGACCCAGTACTTC
J gene: TRBJ2-3; D gene: -; V gene: TRBV3-1/TRBV3-2; clone size: -; CDR3 protein: CASSDAPDTQYF; CDR3 DNA: TGTGCCAGCTCAGACGCCCCAGATACGCAGTATTTT
J gene: TRBJ1-5; D gene: TRBD1; V gene: TRBV5-8; clone size: -; CDR3 protein: CASSRTGTGQPQHF; CDR3 DNA: TGTGCCAGCAGCCGGACAGGGACGGGTCAGCCCCAGCATTTT
J gene: TRBJ1-2; D gene: TRBD1; V gene: TRBV19; clone size: few; CDR3 protein: CASNDRGRRGYTF; CDR3 DNA: TGTGCCAGCAATGACAGGGGTAGACGGGGCTACACCTTC
J gene: TRBJ2-5; D gene: TRBD1; V gene: TRBV10-3; clone size: -; CDR3 protein: CATKTGGKVETQYF; CDR3 DNA: TGTGCCACGAAGACAGGGGGGAAGGTAGAGACCCAGTACTTC
J gene: TRBJ1-4; D gene: TRBD1; V gene: TRBV10-3; clone size: few; CDR3 protein: CAIRAGTGVEKLFF; CDR3 DNA: TGTGCCATCAGGGCCGGGACAGGGGTGGAAAAACTGTTTTTT
J gene: TRBJ2-3; D gene: -; V gene: TRBV3-1/TRBV3-2; clone size: -; CDR3 protein: CASSQLVGGTTDTQYF; CDR3 DNA: TGTGCCAGCAGCCAATTGGTTGGGGGGACCACAGATACGCAGTATTTT
J gene: TRBJ1-4; D gene: TRBD1; V gene: TRBV7-2; clone size: -; CDR3 protein: CASSLGGQEKLFF; CDR3 DNA: TGTGCCAGCAGCTTAGGGGGACAGGAAAAACTGTTTTTT
J gene: TRBJ1-1; D gene: -; V gene: TRBV12-3/TRBV12-4; clone size: -; CDR3 protein: CASSFRTEAFF; CDR3 DNA: TGTGCCAGCAGTTTTCGTACTGAAGCTTTCTTT
J gene: TRBJ1-4; D gene: -; V gene: TRBV29-1; clone size: -; CDR3 protein: CSAPVGEKLFF; CDR3 DNA: TGCAGCGCTCCCGTGGGGGAAAAACTGTTTTTT
J gene: TRBJ1-1; D gene: TRBD1; V gene: TRBV18; clone size: -; CDR3 protein: CASSPETGAGEAFF; CDR3 DNA: TGTGCCAGCTCACCTGAGACAGGGGCGGGTGAAGCTTTCTTT
J gene: TRBJ1-6; D gene: TRBD1; V gene: TRBV18; clone size: -; CDR3 protein: CASSGQGNSPLHF; CDR3 DNA: TGTGCCAGCTCAGGACAGGGGAATTCACCCCTCCACTTT
J gene: TRBJ1-5; D gene: -; V gene: TRBV7-2; clone size: -; CDR3 protein: CASSLGQVTDQPQHF; CDR3 DNA: TGTGCCAGCAGCTTAGGGCAGGTAACGGATCAGCCCCAGCATTTT
J gene: TRBJ1-1; D gene: -; V gene: TRBV28; clone size: -; CDR3 protein: CASSLFWMDKVEAFF; CDR3 DNA: TGTGCCAGCAGTTTATTTTGGATGGATAAAGTTGAAGCTTTCTTT
J gene: TRBJ2-5; D gene: -; V gene: TRBV11-2; clone size: -; CDR3 protein: CASSLAPSKETQYF; CDR3 DNA: TGTGCCAGCAGCTTAGCCCCCTCTAAAGAGACCCAGTACTTC
J gene: TRBJ1-1; D gene: TRBD1; V gene: TRBV6-5; clone size: -; CDR3 protein: CASIDGGTGNPEAFF; CDR3 DNA: TGTGCCAGCATCGATGGAGGGACAGGGAACCCTGAAGCTTTCTTT
J gene: TRBJ1-4; D gene: -; V gene: TRBV11-2; clone size: few; CDR3 protein: CASSPLGAPEVELFF; CDR3 DNA: TGTGCCAGCAGCCCCTTGGGGGCCCCAGAGGTCGAACTGTTTTTT
J gene: TRBJ1-1; D gene: -; V gene: TRBV9; clone size: -; CDR3 protein: CASSVGGSPNTEAFF; CDR3 DNA: TGTGCCAGCAGCGTAGGGGGGTCACCGAACACTGAAGCTTTCTTT
J gene: TRBJ1-1; D gene: -; V gene: TRBV15; clone size: -; CDR3 protein: CATSRDREPATEAFF; CDR3 DNA: TGTGCCACCAGCAGAGACCGGGAACCGGCCACTGAAGCTTTCTTT
J gene: TRBJ1-5; D gene: TRBD1; V gene: TRBV7-2; clone size: -; CDR3 protein: CASSARQGGQPQHF; CDR3 DNA: TGTGCCAGCAGCGCCCGACAGGGCGGTCAGCCCCAGCATTTT